This TCR beta chain stems from a study of response to subunit inactivated influenza vaccine (dated by TCRdb to 2016 to 2019). For the study in its entirety: Deep quantitative profiling of the T cell receptor repertoire was used in the study to follow responses to a trivalent subunit inactivated influenza vaccine. On the study overall, not on this receptor specifically: The authors proposed that each seasonal influenza vaccination may bring in only a limited number of new T cells.

With respect to this clonotype: What antigen it recognizes has not been identified. Base quality data are lacking; no much larger clone is found one base away.

The library was obtained by RT-PCR. Instrument on record: Illumina HiSeq 2500. TCRdb cleaned the public reads at Q25 with fastp, built clones with MiXCR and kept in-frame beta chains. CDR3 protein duplicates are merged, each entry listing the most common genes and DNA. This sample is represented by 550,000 to 600,000 distinct CDR3 sequences; 10% to 15% of them were singletons. Roughly 10% of the sample is held by the ten biggest clonotypes. From the cysteine through the phenylalanine, the CDR3 covers 16 amino acids. This entry keeps only the CDR3 DNA: 48 bases, framed from base 1. The junction shows trimming of 5 bases on V and 0 bases on J, and the gene matches do not reach 7 bases of it.

Sequences were derived from PBMCs from blood, sampled on the day of vaccination. Recombination joined TRBV12-3 or TRBV12-4 with TRBJ2-1, and 7 bases in between align with TRBD2. This receptor was taken from a man aged 45-65 years who received an inactivated influenza vaccine. Donor details come from another sample of the same person, matched by shared clones. The CDR3 protein is CASSPLIAGSYNEQFF. The DNA sequence is as follows: TGTGCCAGCAGTCCCTTAATAGCGGGCTCCTACAATGAGCAGTTCTTC.